This T cell receptor beta chain derives from a study of T cell changes during pregnancy in multiple sclerosis. Germline V gene lookup returns CDR1 MNHEY and CDR2 SMNVEV (reference sequence). Trimming pared 4 bases from V and 5 bases from J, leaving 20 bases between. CDR3 length: 16 residues. Here immunoSEQ multiplex PCR was the method, and the copy in TCRdb shows in-frame clones only, minus some. Of tens of thousands of clones listed, 93% are singletons. Source: peripheral blood, taken in the second trimester of pregnancy. The sequence derives from a female donor with multiple sclerosis, enrolled in a pregnancy study. The chain carries TRBV27 and TRBJ2-5; D is possibly TRBD2 (6 bases). In DNA, the CDR3 is TGTGCCAGCAGTTCCCTCGACCAGCGGGTGGCGGAGACCCAGTACTTC. Translated, it gives CASSSLDQRVAETQYF.